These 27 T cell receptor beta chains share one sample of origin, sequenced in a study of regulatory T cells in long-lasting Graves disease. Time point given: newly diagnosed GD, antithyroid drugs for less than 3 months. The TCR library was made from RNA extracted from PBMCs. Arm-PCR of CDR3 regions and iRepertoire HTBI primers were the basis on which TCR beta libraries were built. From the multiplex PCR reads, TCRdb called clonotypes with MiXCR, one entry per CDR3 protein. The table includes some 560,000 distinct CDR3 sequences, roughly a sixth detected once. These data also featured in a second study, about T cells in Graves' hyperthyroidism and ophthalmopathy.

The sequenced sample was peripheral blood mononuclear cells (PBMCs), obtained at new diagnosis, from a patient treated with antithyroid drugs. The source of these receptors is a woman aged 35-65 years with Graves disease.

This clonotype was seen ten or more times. The CDR3 nucleotides are TGTGCCAGCAGACCCAGGGGGAGGAAAGAGACCCAGTACTTC. It specifies CASRPRGRKETQYF. This chain connects TRBV11-3 to TRBJ2-5; a weak D match, TRBD1 (7 bases). Trimming shortened V by 6 bases and J by 3 bases, and 14 bases separated the two germline ends. This CDR3 has 14 residues. The germline V gene has CDR1 SGHNT and CDR2 YENEEA.

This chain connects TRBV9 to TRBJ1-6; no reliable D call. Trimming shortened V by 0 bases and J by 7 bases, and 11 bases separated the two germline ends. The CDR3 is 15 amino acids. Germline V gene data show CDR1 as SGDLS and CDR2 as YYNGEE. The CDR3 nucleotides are TGTGCCAGCAGCGTAGGGTCCCCCAAGAATTCACCCCTCCACTTT. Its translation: CASSVGSPKNSPLHF.

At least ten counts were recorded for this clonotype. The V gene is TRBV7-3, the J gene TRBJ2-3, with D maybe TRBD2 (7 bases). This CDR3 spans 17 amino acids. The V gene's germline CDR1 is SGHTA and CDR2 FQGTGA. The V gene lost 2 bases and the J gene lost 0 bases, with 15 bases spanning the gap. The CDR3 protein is CASSLLGGAVSTDTQYF. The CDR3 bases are TGTGCCAGCAGCTTACTTGGGGGGGCCGTTAGCACAGATACGCAGTATTTT.

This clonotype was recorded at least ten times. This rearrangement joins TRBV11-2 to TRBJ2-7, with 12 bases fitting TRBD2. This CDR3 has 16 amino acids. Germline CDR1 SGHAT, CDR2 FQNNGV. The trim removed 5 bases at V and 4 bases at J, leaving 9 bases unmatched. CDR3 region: CASSLSSGTSGYEQYF. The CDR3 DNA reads TGTGCCAGCAGCCTCTCCTCCGGGACTAGCGGGTACGAGCAGTACTTC.

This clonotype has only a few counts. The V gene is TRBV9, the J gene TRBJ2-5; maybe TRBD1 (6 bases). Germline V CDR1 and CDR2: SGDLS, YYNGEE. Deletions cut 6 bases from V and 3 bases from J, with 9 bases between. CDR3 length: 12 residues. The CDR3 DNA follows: TGTGCCAGCACAGGGGACGAAGAGACCCAGTACTTC. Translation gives CASTGDEETQYF.

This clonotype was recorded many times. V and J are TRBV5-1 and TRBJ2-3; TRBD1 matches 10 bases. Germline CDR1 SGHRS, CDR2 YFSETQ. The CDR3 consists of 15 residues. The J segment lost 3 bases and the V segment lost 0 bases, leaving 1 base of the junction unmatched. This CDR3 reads CASSLGDRGTDTQYF. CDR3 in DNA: TGCGCCAGCAGCTTGGGGGACAGGGGTACAGATACGCAGTATTTT.

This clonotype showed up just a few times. The CDR3 is CSASRVAGVQETQYF. CDR3 nucleotides: TGCAGTGCTAGTCGGGTAGCGGGGGTCCAAGAGACCCAGTACTTC. The gene calls are TRBV20-1 and TRBJ2-1; the match to TRBD2 covers 9 bases. Judging by the DNA end, TRBJ2-5 fits better; the J call may be wrong. The CDR3 covers 15 residues. The germline gives CDR1 DFQATT, CDR2 SNEGSKA (reference sequence).

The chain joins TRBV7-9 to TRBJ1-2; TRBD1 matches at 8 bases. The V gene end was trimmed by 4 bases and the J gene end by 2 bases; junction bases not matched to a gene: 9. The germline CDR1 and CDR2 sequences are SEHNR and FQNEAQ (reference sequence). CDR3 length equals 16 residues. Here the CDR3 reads CASSSQRTGINYGYTF. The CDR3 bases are TGTGCCAGCAGCTCGCAACGGACAGGGATAAACTATGGCTACACCTTC.

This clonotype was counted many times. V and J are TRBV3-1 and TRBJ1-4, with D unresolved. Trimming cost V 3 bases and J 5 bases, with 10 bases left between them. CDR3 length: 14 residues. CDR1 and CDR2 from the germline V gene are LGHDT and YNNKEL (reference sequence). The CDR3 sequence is CASSQGLPNEKLFF. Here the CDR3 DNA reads TGTGCCAGCAGCCAGGGCCTTCCGAATGAAAAACTGTTTTTT.

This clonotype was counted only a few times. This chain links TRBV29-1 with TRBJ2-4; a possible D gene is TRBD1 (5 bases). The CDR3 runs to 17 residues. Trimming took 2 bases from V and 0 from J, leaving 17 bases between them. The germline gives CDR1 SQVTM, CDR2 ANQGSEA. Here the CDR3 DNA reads TGCAGCGTTGAATTTGGGGCGAACAGGCTAGCCAAAAACATTCAGTACTTC. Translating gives CSVEFGANRLAKNIQYF.

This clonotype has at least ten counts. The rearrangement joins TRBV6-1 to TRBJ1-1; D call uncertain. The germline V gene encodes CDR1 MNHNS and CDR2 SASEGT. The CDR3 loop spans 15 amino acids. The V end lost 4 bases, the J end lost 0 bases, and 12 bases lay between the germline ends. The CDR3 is CASSAGKVMNTEAFF. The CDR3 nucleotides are TGTGCCAGCAGTGCAGGCAAGGTAATGAACACTGAAGCTTTCTTT.

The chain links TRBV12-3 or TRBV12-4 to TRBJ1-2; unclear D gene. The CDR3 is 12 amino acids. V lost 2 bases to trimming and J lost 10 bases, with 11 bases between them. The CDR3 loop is CASSLWASPYTF. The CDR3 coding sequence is TGTGCCAGCAGTTTATGGGCATCCCCCTACACCTTC.

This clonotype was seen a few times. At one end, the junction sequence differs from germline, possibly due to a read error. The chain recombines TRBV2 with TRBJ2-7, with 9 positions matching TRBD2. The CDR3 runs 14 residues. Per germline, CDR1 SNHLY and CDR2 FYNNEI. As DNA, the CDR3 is TGCGCCAGCAGCCAGACTAGCGGCTCCTACGAGCAGTACTTC. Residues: CASSQTSGSYEQYF.

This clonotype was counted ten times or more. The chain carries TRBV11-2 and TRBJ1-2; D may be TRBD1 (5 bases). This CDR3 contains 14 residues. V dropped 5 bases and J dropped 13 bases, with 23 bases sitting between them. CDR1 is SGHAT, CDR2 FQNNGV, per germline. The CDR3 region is CASSTPLPGASSTF. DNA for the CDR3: TGTGCCAGCAGCACTCCCCTTCCCGGGGCTAGTAGCACCTTC.

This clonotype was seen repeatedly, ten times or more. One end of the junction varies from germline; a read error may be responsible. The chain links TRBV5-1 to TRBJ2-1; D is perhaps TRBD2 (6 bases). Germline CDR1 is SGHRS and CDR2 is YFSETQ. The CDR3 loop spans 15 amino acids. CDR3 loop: CASSSLAQGNNEQFF. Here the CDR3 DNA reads TGTGCCAGCAGCTCACTAGCTCAAGGAAACAATGAGCAGTTCTTC.

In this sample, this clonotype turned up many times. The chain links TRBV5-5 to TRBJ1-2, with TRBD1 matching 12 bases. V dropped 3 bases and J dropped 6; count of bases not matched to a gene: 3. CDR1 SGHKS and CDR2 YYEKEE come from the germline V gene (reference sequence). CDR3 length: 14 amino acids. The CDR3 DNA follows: TGTGCCAGCAGCTGGGACAGGGGGCGTAATGGCTACACCTTC. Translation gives CASSWDRGRNGYTF.

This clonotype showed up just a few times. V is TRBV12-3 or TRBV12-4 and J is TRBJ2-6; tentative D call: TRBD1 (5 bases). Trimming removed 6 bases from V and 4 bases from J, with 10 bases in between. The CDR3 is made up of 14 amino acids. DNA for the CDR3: TGTGCCAGCAGCGACAGAACAGGGGCCAACGTCCTGACTTTC. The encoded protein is CASSDRTGANVLTF.

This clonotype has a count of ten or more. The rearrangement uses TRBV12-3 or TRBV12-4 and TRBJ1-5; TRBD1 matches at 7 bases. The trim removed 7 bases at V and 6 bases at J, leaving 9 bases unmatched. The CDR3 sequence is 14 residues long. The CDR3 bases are TGTGCCAGCATGCGACAGGGAATGCGTCAGCCCCAGCATTTT. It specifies CASMRQGMRQPQHF.

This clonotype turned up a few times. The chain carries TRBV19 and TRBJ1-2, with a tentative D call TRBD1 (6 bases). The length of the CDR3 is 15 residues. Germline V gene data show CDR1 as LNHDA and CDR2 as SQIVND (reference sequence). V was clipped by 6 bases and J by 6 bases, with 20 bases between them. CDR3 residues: CASRLLERRGHGYTF. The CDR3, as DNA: TGTGCCAGTAGGCTGCTGGAACGCAGGGGCCATGGCTACACCTTC. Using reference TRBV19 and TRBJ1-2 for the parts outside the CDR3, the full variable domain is DGGITQSPKYLFRKEGQNVTLSCEQNLNHDAMYWYRQDPGQGLRLIYYSQIVNDFQKGDIAEGYSVSREKKESFPLTVTSAQKNPTAFYLCASRLLERRGHGYTFGSGTRLTVV.

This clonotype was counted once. In DNA, the CDR3 is TGTGCCAGCAGTATCCTAGCGGGAGGGGCCGCAGATACGCAGTATTTT. Amino acids: CASSILAGGAADTQYF. This chain connects TRBV28 to TRBJ2-3; 12 positions agree with TRBD2. The germline CDR1 and CDR2 sequences are MDHEN and SYDVKM. This CDR3 has 16 amino acids. V lost 5 bases to trimming and J lost 4 bases; unmatched junction nucleotides: 7.

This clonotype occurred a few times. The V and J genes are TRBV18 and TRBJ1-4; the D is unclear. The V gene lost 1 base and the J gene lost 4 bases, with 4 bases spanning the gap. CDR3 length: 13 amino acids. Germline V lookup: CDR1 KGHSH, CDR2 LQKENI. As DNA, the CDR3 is TGTGCCAGCTCACCACAGAGTAATGAAAAACTGTTTTTT. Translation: CASSPQSNEKLFF.

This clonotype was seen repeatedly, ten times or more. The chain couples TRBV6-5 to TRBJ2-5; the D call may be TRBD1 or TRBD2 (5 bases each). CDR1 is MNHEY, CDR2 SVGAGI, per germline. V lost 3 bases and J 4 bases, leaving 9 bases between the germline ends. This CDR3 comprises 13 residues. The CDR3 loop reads CASSYSGAETQYF. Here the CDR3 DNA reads TGTGCCAGCAGTTATTCCGGGGCAGAGACCCAGTACTTC.

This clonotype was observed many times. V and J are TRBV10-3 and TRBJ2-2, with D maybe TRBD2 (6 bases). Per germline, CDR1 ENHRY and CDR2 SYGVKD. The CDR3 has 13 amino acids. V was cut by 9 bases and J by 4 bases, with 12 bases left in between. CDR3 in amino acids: CAIARLGTGELFF. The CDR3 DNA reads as TGTGCCATAGCCCGACTAGGCACCGGGGAGCTGTTTTTT.

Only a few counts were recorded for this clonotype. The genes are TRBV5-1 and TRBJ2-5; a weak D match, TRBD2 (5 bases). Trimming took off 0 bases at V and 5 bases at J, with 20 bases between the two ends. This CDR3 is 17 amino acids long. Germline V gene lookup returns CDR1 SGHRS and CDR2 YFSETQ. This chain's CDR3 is CASSLAMWERRAETQYF. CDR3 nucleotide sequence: TGCGCCAGCAGCTTGGCCATGTGGGAGAGACGGGCGGAGACCCAGTACTTC.

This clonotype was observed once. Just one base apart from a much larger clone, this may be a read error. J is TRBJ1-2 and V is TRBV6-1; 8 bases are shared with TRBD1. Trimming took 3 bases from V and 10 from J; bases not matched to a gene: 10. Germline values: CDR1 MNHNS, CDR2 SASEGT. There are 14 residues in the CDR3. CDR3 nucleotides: TGTGCCAGCAGTGAGGACAGGGAGGGAAGTGACTACACCTTC. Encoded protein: CASSEDREGSDYTF.

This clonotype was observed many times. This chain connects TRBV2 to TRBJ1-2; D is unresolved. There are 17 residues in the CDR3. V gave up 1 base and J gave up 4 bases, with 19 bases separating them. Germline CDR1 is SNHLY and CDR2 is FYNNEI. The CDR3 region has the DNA TGTGCCAGCAGTGAAGTCGGGAGGGCCGCATTTTTCTATGGCTACACCTTC. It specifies CASSEVGRAAFFYGYTF. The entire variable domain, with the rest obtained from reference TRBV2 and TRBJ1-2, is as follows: EPEVTQTPSHQVTQMGQEVILRCVPISNHLYFYWYRQILGQKVEFLVSFYNNEISEKSEIFDDQFSVERPDGSNFTLKIRSTKLEDSAMYFCASSEVGRAAFFYGYTFGSGTRLTVV.

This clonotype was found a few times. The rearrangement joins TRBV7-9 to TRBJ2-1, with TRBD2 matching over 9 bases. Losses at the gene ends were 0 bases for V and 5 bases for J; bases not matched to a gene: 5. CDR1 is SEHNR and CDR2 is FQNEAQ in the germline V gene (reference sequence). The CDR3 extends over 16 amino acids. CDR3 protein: CASSLARQRGDNEQFF. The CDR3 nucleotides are TGTGCCAGCAGCTTAGCGAGGCAGCGGGGGGACAATGAGCAGTTCTTC.